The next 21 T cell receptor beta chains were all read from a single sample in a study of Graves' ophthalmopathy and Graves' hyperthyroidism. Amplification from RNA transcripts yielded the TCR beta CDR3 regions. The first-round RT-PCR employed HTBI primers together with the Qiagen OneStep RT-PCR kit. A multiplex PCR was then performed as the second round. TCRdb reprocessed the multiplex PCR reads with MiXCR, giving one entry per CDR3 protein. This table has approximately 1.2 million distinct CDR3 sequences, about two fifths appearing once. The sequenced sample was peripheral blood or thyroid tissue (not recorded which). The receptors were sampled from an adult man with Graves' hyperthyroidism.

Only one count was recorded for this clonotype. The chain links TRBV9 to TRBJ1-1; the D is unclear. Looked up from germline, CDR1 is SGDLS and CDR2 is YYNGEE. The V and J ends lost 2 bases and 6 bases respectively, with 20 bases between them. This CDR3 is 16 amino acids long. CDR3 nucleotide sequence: TGTGCCAGCAGCGTGGGGAAGGCGCCCGGTGTGGCTGAAGCTTTCTTT. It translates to CASSVGKAPGVAEAFF.

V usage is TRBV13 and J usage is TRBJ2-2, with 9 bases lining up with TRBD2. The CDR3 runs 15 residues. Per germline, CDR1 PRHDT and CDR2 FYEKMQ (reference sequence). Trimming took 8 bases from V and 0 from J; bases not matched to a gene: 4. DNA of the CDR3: TGTGCCAGCGCTAGCGGGAACGCGAACACCGGGGAGCTGTTTTTT. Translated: CASASGNANTGELFF. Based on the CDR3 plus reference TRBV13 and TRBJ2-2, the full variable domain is AAGVIQSPRHLIKEKRETATLKCYPIPRHDTVYWYQQGPGQDPQFLISFYEKMQSDKGSIPDRFSAQQFSDYHSELNMSSLELGDSALYFCASASGNANTGELFFGEGSRLTVL.

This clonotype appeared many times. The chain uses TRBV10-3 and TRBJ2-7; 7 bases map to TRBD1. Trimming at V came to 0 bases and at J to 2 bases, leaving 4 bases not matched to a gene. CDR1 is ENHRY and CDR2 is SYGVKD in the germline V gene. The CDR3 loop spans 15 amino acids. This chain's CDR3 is CAISESRGRAYEQYF. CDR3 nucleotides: TGTGCCATCAGTGAGTCGAGGGGGCGAGCCTACGAGCAGTACTTC.

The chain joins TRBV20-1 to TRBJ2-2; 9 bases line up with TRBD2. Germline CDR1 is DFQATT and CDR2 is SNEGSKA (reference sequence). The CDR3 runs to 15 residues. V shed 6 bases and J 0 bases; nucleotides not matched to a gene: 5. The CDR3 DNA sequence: TGCAGTGCCACCTTAGCGGGGGCGAACACCGGGGAGCTGTTTTTT. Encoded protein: CSATLAGANTGELFF.

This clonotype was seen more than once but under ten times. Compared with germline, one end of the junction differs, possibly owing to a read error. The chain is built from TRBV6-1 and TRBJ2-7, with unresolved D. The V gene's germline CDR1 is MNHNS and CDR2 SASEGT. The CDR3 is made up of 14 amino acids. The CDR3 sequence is CASSEDKYSYEQYF. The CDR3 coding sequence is TGTGCCAGCAGCGAAGACAAATACTCCTACGAGCAGTACTTC.

CDR3 coding DNA: TGTGCCAGTAGTCTACCAACCGGACTCTATTCACCCCTCCACTTT. Its translation is CASSLPTGLYSPLHF. The rearrangement links TRBV19 to TRBJ1-6; no reliable D call. The germline V and J ends were trimmed by 5 bases and 8 bases, with 16 bases remaining between them. Germline CDR1 reads LNHDA; CDR2 reads SQIVND (reference sequence). This CDR3 has 15 amino acids.

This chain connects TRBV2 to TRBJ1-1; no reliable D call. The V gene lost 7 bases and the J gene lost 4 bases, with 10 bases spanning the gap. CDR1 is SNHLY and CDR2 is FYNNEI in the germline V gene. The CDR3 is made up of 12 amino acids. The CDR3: CASTPVGTEAFF. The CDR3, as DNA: TGTGCCAGCACTCCGGTCGGCACTGAAGCTTTCTTT.

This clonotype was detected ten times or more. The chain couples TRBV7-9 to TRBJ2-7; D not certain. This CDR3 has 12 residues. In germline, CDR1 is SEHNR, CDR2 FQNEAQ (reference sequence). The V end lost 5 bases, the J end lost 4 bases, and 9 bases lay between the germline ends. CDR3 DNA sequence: TGTGCCAGCAGCCCACAGACGTACGAGCAGTACTTC. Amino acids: CASSPQTYEQYF.

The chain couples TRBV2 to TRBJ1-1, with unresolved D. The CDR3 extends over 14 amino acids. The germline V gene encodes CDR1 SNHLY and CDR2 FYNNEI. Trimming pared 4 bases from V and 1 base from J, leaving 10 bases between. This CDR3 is CASSGAGENTEAFF. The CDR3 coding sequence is TGTGCCAGCAGTGGGGCCGGCGAGAACACTGAAGCTTTCTTT.

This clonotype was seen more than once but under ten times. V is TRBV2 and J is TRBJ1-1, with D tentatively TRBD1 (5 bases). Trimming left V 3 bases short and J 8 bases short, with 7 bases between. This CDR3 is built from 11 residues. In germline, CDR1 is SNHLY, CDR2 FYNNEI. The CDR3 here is CASSEEGEAFF. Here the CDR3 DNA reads TGTGCCAGCAGTGAGGAGGGGGAAGCTTTCTTT. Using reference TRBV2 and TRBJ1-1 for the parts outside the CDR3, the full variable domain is EPEVTQTPSHQVTQMGQEVILRCVPISNHLYFYWYRQILGQKVEFLVSFYNNEISEKSEIFDDQFSVERPDGSNFTLKIRSTKLEDSAMYFCASSEEGEAFFGQGTRLTVV.

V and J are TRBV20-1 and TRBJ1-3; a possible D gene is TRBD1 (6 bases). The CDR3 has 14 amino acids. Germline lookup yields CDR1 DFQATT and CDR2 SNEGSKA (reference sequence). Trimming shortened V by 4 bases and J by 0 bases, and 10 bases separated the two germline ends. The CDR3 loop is CSATGDRSGNTIYF. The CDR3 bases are TGCAGTGCTACAGGGGACCGCTCTGGAAACACCATATATTTT.

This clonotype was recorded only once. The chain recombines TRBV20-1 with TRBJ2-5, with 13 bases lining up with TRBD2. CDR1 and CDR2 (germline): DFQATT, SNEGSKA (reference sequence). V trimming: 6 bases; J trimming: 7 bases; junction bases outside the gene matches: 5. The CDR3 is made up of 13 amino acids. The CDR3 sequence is CSAGTSGVGTQYF. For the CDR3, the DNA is TGCAGTGCCGGGACTAGCGGGGTTGGGACCCAGTACTTC.

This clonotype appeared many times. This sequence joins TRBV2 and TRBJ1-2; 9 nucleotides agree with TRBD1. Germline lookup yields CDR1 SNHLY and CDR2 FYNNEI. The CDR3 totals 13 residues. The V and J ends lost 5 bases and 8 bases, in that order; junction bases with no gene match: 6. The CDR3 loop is CASSHRDREGYTF. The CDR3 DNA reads TGTGCCAGCAGTCACCGGGACAGGGAAGGCTACACCTTC.

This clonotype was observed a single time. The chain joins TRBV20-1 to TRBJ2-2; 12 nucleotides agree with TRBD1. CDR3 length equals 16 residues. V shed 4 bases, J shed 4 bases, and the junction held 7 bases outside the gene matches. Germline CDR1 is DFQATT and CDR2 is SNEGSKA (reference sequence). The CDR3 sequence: CSATQGQGAVTGELFF. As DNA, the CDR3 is TGCAGTGCTACCCAGGGACAGGGGGCGGTCACCGGGGAGCTGTTTTTT.

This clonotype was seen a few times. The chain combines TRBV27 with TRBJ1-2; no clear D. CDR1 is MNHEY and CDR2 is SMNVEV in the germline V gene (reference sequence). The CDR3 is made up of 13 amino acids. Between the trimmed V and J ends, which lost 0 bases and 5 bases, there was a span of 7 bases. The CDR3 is CASSLSIRYGYTF. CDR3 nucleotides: TGTGCCAGCAGTTTATCCATTCGTTATGGCTACACCTTC.

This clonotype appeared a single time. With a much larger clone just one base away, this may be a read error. The CDR3 region has the DNA TGTGCCACCAGTTTCGGGCTCAAGGGTCAGCCCCAGCATTTT. It is translated as CATSFGLKGQPQHF. The J gene is TRBJ1-5, the V gene TRBV24-1; D call uncertain. Germline CDR1 KGHDR, CDR2 SFDVKD. The CDR3 length is 14 residues. V shed 6 bases and J shed 6 bases, with 14 bases lying between them.

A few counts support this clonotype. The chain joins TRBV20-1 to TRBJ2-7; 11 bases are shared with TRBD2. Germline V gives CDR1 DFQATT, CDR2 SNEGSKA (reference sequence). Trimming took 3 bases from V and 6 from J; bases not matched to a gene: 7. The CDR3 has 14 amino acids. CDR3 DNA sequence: TGCAGTGCTAGTTTTAGCGGGAGGGTATCCGAGCAGTACTTC. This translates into CSASFSGRVSEQYF.

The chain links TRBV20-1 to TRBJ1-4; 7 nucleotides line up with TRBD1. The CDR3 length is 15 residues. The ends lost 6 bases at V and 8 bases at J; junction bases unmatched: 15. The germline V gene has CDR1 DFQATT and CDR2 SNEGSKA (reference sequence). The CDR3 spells CSARRGGGQGEKLFF. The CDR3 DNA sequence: TGCAGTGCCCGGCGGGGAGGGGGCCAGGGGGAAAAACTGTTTTTT.

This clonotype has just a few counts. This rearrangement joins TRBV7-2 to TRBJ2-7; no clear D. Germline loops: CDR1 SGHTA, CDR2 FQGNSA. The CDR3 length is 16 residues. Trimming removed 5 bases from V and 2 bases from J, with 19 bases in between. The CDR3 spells CASSQDLAGRTYEQYF. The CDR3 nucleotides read TGTGCCAGCAGCCAAGATCTGGCCGGCAGAACCTACGAGCAGTACTTC.

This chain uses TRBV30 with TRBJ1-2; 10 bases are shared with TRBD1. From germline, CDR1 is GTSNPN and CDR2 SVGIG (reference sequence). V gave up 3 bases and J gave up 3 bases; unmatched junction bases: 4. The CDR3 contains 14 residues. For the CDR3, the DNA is TGTGCCTGGAGGGGGACAGGGGTCCACTATGGCTACACCTTC. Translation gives CAWRGTGVHYGYTF.

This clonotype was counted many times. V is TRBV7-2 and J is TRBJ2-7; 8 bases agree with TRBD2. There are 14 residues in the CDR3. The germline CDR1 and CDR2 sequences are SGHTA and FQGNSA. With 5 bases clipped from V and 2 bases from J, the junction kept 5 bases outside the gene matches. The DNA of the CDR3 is TGTGCCAGCAGCCCAACTAGCGGAGCCTACGAGCAGTACTTC. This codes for CASSPTSGAYEQYF.